The 32 T cell receptor beta chains presented below share a single source sample, sequenced in a study of blood T cell repertoires in COVID-19. Using immunoSEQ multiplex PCR, the repertoire was profiled, and TCRdb retains in-frame clones only, with some absent. This table has approximately 70,000 clones, around four fifths appearing once. Sequencing was done on a sample of peripheral blood. These receptors were obtained from an elderly man with active or convalescent COVID-19.

This chain uses TRBV5-6 with TRBJ2-2; 10 bases line up with TRBD2. This CDR3 has 16 residues. Germline loops: CDR1 SGHDT, CDR2 YYEEEE. The V and J ends lost 2 bases and 0 bases, in that order; junction bases with no gene match: 1. The CDR3 DNA sequence: TGTGCCAGCAGCTTAGGACTAGCGGCGAACACCGGGGAGCTGTTTTTT. The encoded protein is CASSLGLAANTGELFF.

The chain links TRBV4-1 to TRBJ1-6; 7 bases are a match to TRBD1. The length of the CDR3 is 15 residues. Germline assignment: CDR1 MGHRA and CDR2 YSYEKL. Trimming cost V 3 bases and J 4 bases; bases outside gene matches: 3. The CDR3 coding sequence is TGCGCCAGCAGCCACCAGGGGGGATATAATTCACCCCTCCACTTT. This gives the protein CASSHQGGYNSPLHF.

This chain joins TRBV5-6 and TRBJ1-4; the D gene is possibly TRBD1 (6 bases). Trimming pared 4 bases from V and 5 bases from J, leaving 18 bases between. Per germline, CDR1 SGHDT and CDR2 YYEEEE. The CDR3 length is 16 residues. The CDR3 here is CASSNILQGENEKLFF. The CDR3, as DNA: TGTGCCAGCAGCAACATCCTACAGGGAGAAAATGAAAAACTGTTTTTT. The full variable domain, its missing parts supplied by reference TRBV5-6 and TRBJ1-4, is DAGVTQSPTHLIKTRGQQVTLRCSPKSGHDTVSWYQQALGQGPQFIFQYYEEEERQRGNFPDRFSGHQFPNYSSELNVNALLLGDSALYLCASSNILQGENEKLFFGSGTQLSVL.

This clone has only a few counts. The chain employs TRBV6-2 or TRBV6-3 and TRBJ2-5; D is undetermined. Trimming cost V 0 bases and J 5 bases, with 16 bases left between them. The length of the CDR3 is 16 residues. Per the germline V gene, CDR1 is MNHEY and CDR2 is SVGEGT. The CDR3 spells CASSYSIGRLLETQYF. The CDR3 nucleotides read TGTGCCAGCAGTTACTCGATCGGCAGGTTATTGGAGACCCAGTACTTC.

The V gene is TRBV7-8, the J gene TRBJ2-7; TRBD2 agrees at 8 bases. With 0 bases clipped from V and 3 bases from J, the junction kept 7 bases outside the gene matches. The germline V gene encodes CDR1 SGHVS and CDR2 FQNEAQ. The CDR3 covers 16 residues. CDR3 amino acids: CASSLASGRGDYEQYF. The CDR3 DNA is TGTGCCAGCAGCTTAGCGAGCGGGAGAGGGGACTACGAGCAGTACTTC.

The V and J genes are TRBV25-1 and TRBJ1-5; possibly TRBD1 for D (5 bases). Germline lookup yields CDR1 MGHDK and CDR2 SYGVNS. The V end lost 3 bases, the J end lost 0 bases, and 9 bases lay between the germline ends. There are 15 residues in the CDR3. CDR3 residues: CASSDAGDSNQPQHF. In DNA, the CDR3 is TGTGCCAGCAGTGACGCGGGGGATAGCAATCAGCCCCAGCATTTT.

The V gene is TRBV9, the J gene TRBJ1-1, with no clear D. The CDR3 contains 13 residues. Trimming pared 4 bases from V and 4 bases from J, leaving 11 bases between. CDR1 SGDLS and CDR2 YYNGEE come from the germline V gene. The DNA of the CDR3 is TGTGCCAGCAGCTCCCGACACCTCACTGAAGCTTTCTTT. It specifies CASSSRHLTEAFF. Using reference TRBV9 and TRBJ1-1 for the parts outside the CDR3, the full variable domain is DSGVTQTPKHLITATGQRVTLRCSPRSGDLSVYWYQQSLDQGLQFLIQYYNGEERAKGNILERFSAQQFPDLHSELNLSSLELGDSALYFCASSSRHLTEAFFGQGTRLTVV.

The genes are TRBV30 and TRBJ2-5, with 8 bases aligning to TRBD1. V shed 0 bases and J 5 bases; nucleotides not matched to a gene: 5. This CDR3 is built from 14 residues. From germline, CDR1 is GTSNPN and CDR2 SVGIG (reference sequence). CDR3 amino acids: CAWSVSGGMETQYF. The CDR3 coding sequence is TGTGCCTGGAGTGTATCAGGGGGCATGGAGACCCAGTACTTC.

The chain carries TRBV4-1 and TRBJ2-3, with 9 nucleotides matching TRBD2. This CDR3 region has 15 residues. The germline V gene has CDR1 MGHRA and CDR2 YSYEKL. The ends lost 2 bases at V and 6 bases at J; junction bases unmatched: 6. As DNA, the CDR3 is TGCGCCAGCAGCCAACACGGACTAGCGTCCGATACGCAGTATTTT. Translation gives CASSQHGLASDTQYF.

The genes are TRBV12-5 and TRBJ1-4; 10 bases line up with TRBD1. The germline V gene encodes CDR1 LGHNT and CDR2 FRNRAP. Germline trimming cut 5 bases from V and 7 bases from J; bases unmatched to any gene: 4. The CDR3 covers 14 residues. CDR3: CASGLGTGVEKLFF. For the CDR3, the DNA is TGTGCTAGTGGTCTCGGGACAGGGGTTGAAAAACTGTTTTTT. Using reference TRBV12-5 and TRBJ1-4 for the parts outside the CDR3, the full variable domain is DARVTQTPRHKVTEMGQEVTMRCQPILGHNTVFWYRQTMMQGLELLAYFRNRAPLDDSGMPKDRFSAEMPDATLATLKIQPSEPRDSAVYFCASGLGTGVEKLFFGSGTQLSVL.

This chain uses TRBV10-3 with TRBJ1-1, with TRBD1 identical over 7 bases. Germline values: CDR1 ENHRY, CDR2 SYGVKD. The length of the CDR3 is 13 residues. J gave up 1 base and V 6 bases, and 2 bases lay outside the gene matches. DNA of the CDR3: TGTGCCATCAGGGGGACAGAGAACACTGAAGCTTTCTTT. Amino acids: CAIRGTENTEAFF.

The CDR3 bases are TGTGCCAGCAGTGGGAGGGCCCGGGAGCAGTTCTTC. Translation gives CASSGRAREQFF. V gene TRBV12-3 or TRBV12-4 combines with J gene TRBJ2-1; 7 nucleotides line up with TRBD2. The CDR3 loop spans 12 amino acids. J lost 10 bases, V lost 5 bases, and 5 bases had no gene match.

V and J are TRBV7-8 and TRBJ2-5; D ambiguous. The CDR3 sequence is 17 residues long. V was shortened by 0 bases and J by 2 bases, with 16 bases between the two germline ends. The germline V gene has CDR1 SGHVS and CDR2 FQNEAQ. CDR3 in DNA: TGTGCCAGCAGCTTAGCTTGGGCCGCAATACGGCAAGAGACCCAGTACTTC. Translating it yields CASSLAWAAIRQETQYF.

This clone has just a few counts. The rearrangement links TRBV5-1 to TRBJ1-4, with a tentative D call TRBD1 (6 bases). The CDR3 has 15 amino acids. Trimming shortened V by 4 bases and J by 0 bases, and 10 bases separated the two germline ends. The germline V gene encodes CDR1 SGHRS and CDR2 YFSETQ. The CDR3 loop reads CASSIGGTTNEKLFF. The CDR3 nucleotides read TGCGCCAGCAGCATAGGGGGTACAACTAATGAAAAACTGTTTTTT. Combining the CDR3 with reference TRBV5-1 and TRBJ1-4 gives the whole variable domain KAGVTQTPRYLIKTRGQQVTLSCSPISGHRSVSWYQQTPGQGLQFLFEYFSETQRNKGNFPGRFSGRQFSNSRSEMNVSTLELGDSALYLCASSIGGTTNEKLFFGSGTQLSVL.

The chain uses TRBV28 and TRBJ1-5; a weak D match, TRBD1 (6 bases). This CDR3 has 16 amino acids. Per the germline V gene, CDR1 is MDHEN and CDR2 is SYDVKM. Trimming removed 6 bases at V and 6 bases at J, with 21 bases between. CDR3 region: CASRTAQGPVGQPQHF. The CDR3 DNA sequence: TGTGCCAGCAGGACAGCACAGGGACCAGTAGGTCAGCCCCAGCATTTT.

CDR3 in DNA: TGTGCCAGCAGCAAAGTACGGGGGAAGGAGCCCACAGATACGCAGTATTTT. Translation gives CASSKVRGKEPTDTQYF. The rearrangement joins TRBV21-1 to TRBJ2-3; TRBD2 is taken as the D call from the table, unchecked against the DNA. TRBV21-1 represents a pseudogene. This CDR3 spans 17 amino acids.

The V and J genes are TRBV7-9 and TRBJ2-7, with 12 bases lining up with TRBD1. Germline CDR1 is SEHNR and CDR2 is FQNEAQ (reference sequence). V shed 2 bases, J shed 7 bases, and the junction held 6 bases outside the gene matches. This CDR3 spans 15 amino acids. CDR3 bases: TGTGCCAGCAGCTTACCGGGACAGGGGGCGGGAGAGCAGTACTTC. Translation: CASSLPGQGAGEQYF.

V and J are TRBV18 and TRBJ2-5, with D possibly matching TRBD1 (5 bases). The V and J ends lost 5 bases and 5 bases respectively, with 15 bases between them. CDR3 length: 14 residues. Germline assignment: CDR1 KGHSH and CDR2 LQKENI. The CDR3 is CASSDGKGVETQYF. As DNA, the CDR3 is TGTGCCAGCTCAGACGGAAAAGGGGTGGAGACCCAGTACTTC.

This chain joins TRBV6-2 or TRBV6-3 and TRBJ1-1; 9 bases line up with TRBD1. CDR1 is MNHEY and CDR2 is SVGEGT in the germline V gene. Germline trimming cut 5 bases from V and 6 bases from J; bases unmatched to any gene: 10. The CDR3 is 15 residues long. As DNA, the CDR3 is TGTGCCAGCAGTAAGCTACAGGGGGCGAGCCCTGAAGCTTTCTTT. Its translation: CASSKLQGASPEAFF.

This sequence joins TRBV25-1 and TRBJ1-1; maybe TRBD1 (6 bases). V was shortened by 8 bases and J by 4 bases, with 11 bases between the two germline ends. The CDR3 has 12 amino acids. Looked up from germline, CDR1 is MGHDK and CDR2 is SYGVNS. Here the CDR3 DNA reads TGTGCCAGCTGGGACACCCCCACTGAAGCTTTCTTT. Its protein product is CASWDTPTEAFF.

This CDR3 is CSVVVPGFVETQYF. The DNA of the CDR3 is TGCAGCGTTGTGGTACCAGGATTTGTGGAGACCCAGTACTTC. The chain recombines TRBV29-1 with TRBJ2-5; D gene uncertain. The CDR3 runs to 14 residues. The germline CDR1 and CDR2 sequences are SQVTM and ANQGSEA. Trimming removed 4 bases from V and 5 bases from J, with 17 bases in between.

The chain has TRBV3-1 (or the pseudogene TRBV3-2) and TRBJ2-3; TRBD2 matches at 9 bases. CDR1 LGHDT and CDR2 YNNKEL come from the germline V gene (reference sequence). The trim removed 5 bases at V and 4 bases at J, leaving 4 bases unmatched. This CDR3 comprises 14 residues. This CDR3 reads CASSGRGGPDTQYF. CDR3 bases: TGTGCCAGCAGCGGGCGGGGGGGCCCAGATACGCAGTATTTT.

This clone was seen a handful of times. The CDR3 protein is CASSGRTRQETQYF. The CDR3 DNA sequence: TGTGCCAGTAGCGGACGGACTAGACAAGAGACCCAGTACTTC. This chain links TRBV19 with TRBJ2-5, with 7 bases aligning to TRBD2. Germline V lookup: CDR1 LNHDA, CDR2 SQIVND (reference sequence). The ends lost 6 bases at V and 2 bases at J; junction bases unmatched: 6. This CDR3 has 14 residues.

The chain recombines TRBV4-1 with TRBJ2-1; D is uncertain. Per the germline V gene, CDR1 is MGHRA and CDR2 is YSYEKL. The CDR3 is 13 amino acids. Trimming cost V 1 base and J 7 bases, with 8 bases left between them. The DNA of the CDR3 is TGCGCCAGCAGCCAAGTCGCCAGGAATGAGCAGTTCTTC. Protein: CASSQVARNEQFF.

The table lists this clone with a few counts. The J gene is TRBJ2-2, the V gene TRBV2; a weak D match, TRBD2 (6 bases). The germline gives CDR1 SNHLY, CDR2 FYNNEI. The CDR3 runs to 13 residues. The ends were cut back, 7 bases at V and 6 bases at J, with 12 bases in the middle. DNA for the CDR3: TGTGCCAGCAACTTTGGACTATCCGGGGAGCTGTTTTTT. It codes for CASNFGLSGELFF.

The J gene is TRBJ1-5, the V gene TRBV19; D unresolved. V dropped 6 bases and J dropped 7 bases, with 10 bases sitting between them. CDR3 length: 12 residues. In germline, CDR1 is LNHDA, CDR2 SQIVND (reference sequence). The CDR3 sequence is CASRDTYQPQHF. Here the CDR3 DNA reads TGTGCCAGTAGAGACACCTACCAGCCCCAGCATTTT.

This clone was detected once. The chain joins TRBV11-1 to TRBJ2-5; 12 bases are a match to TRBD2. CDR3 size: 15 residues. V dropped 5 bases and J dropped 1; count of bases not matched to a gene: 2. Germline V gene lookup returns CDR1 SGHAT and CDR2 FQDESV (reference sequence). The CDR3, as DNA: TGTGCCAGCAGCCCTAGCGGGGGGGGCCAAGAGACCCAGTACTTC. Translated: CASSPSGGGQETQYF.

CDR3 DNA: TGTGCCAGCAGCGGGAACGGGACAGAAGTTCACAATGAGCAGTTCTTC. Its translation is CASSGNGTEVHNEQFF. J is TRBJ2-1 and V is TRBV21-1; the table's D call TRBD1 went unverified against the DNA. TRBV21-1 is noted as a pseudogene. The CDR3 is 16 residues long.

The rearrangement links TRBV27 to TRBJ1-6; no firm D call. Germline loops: CDR1 MNHEY, CDR2 SMNVEV (reference sequence). The CDR3 length is 14 residues. Trimming removed 3 bases from V and 10 bases from J, with 13 bases in between. The CDR3, as DNA: TGTGCCAGCAGTTTCCGGGAGGGTAGGTCACCCCTCCACTTT. Its protein product is CASSFREGRSPLHF.

V and J are TRBV30 and TRBJ1-5; possibly TRBD1 for D (6 bases). Germline V gene lookup returns CDR1 GTSNPN and CDR2 SVGIG (reference sequence). V was pared by 0 bases and J by 7 bases, with 22 bases between. The CDR3 length is 17 residues. The CDR3 bases are TGTGCCTGGAGTGTAGGGGGAAGGGCACAGGGATACCAGCCCCAGCATTTT. Its protein product is CAWSVGGRAQGYQPQHF.

V is TRBV5-4 and J is TRBJ1-2; no clear D. Germline loops: CDR1 SGHNT, CDR2 YYREEE (reference sequence). CDR3 length: 15 residues. Deletions cut 1 base from V and 5 bases from J, with 15 bases between. CDR3 DNA sequence: TGTGCCAGCAGCTTGTTCGGGGTCGAGAAATATGGCTACACCTTC. This codes for CASSLFGVEKYGYTF.

The V gene is TRBV6-2 or TRBV6-3, the J gene TRBJ2-2; D uncertain. CDR1 MNHEY and CDR2 SVGEGT come from the germline V gene. The CDR3 extends over 14 amino acids. The V end lost 4 bases, the J end lost 2 bases, and 8 bases lay between the germline ends. CDR3 loop: CASSSVKNTGELFF. The CDR3 DNA reads as TGTGCCAGCAGTTCTGTAAAAAACACCGGGGAGCTGTTTTTT.